A selection of T cell receptor beta chains follows, all from one sample in a study of regulatory T cells in long-lasting Graves disease. TCRdb re-analysed the multiplex PCR reads in MiXCR, keeping a single row per CDR3 protein. The sample contains over 650,000 distinct CDR3 sequences, around 30% of which appear only once. Here the sequenced sample was peripheral blood mononuclear cells (PBMCs), taken when the disease was refractory, from a patient treated with antithyroid drugs. Source of these receptors: a female donor with Graves disease. The CDR3 runs from the conserved cysteine through the conserved F or W. A D gene is named only where the DNA matches it firmly. A row's size may be missing; if present it is once, few, many or a size class.

d_gene	abundance	j_gene	v_gene	CDR3nt	CDR3aa
TRBD1	few	TRBJ1-5	TRBV19	TGTGCCAGTAGCATGACAGGGGGCTTCGGCAATCAGCCCCAGCATTTT	CASSMTGGFGNQPQHF
TRBD1	-	TRBJ2-7	TRBV7-2	TGTGCCAGCAGCTTGTCACTCGGGCAGGGGGCGACCTACGAGCAGTACTTC	CASSLSLGQGATYEQYF
-	-	TRBJ1-5	TRBV25-1	TGTGCCACCAATCCCCCGCCCCAGCATTTT	CATNPPPQHF
-	-	TRBJ1-2	TRBV30	TGTGCCTGGGGGCAGGGGAATGGCTACACCTTC	CAWGQGNGYTF
TRBD1	few	TRBJ1-2	TRBV7-2	TGTGCCAGCAGCTTAGTTCCAGGGGGAAATTATGGCTACACCTTC	CASSLVPGGNYGYTF
-	-	TRBJ2-2	TRBV2	TGTGCCAGCAGTGAATTAAGGGCGGGCACCGGGGAGCTGTTTTTT	CASSELRAGTGELFF
-	-	TRBJ2-7	TRBV27	TGTGCCAGCAGTCTCGGGACGGTAGCCTACGGGCAGTACTTC	CASSLGTVAYGQYF
TRBD2	few	TRBJ2-7	TRBV28	TGTGCCAGCAGAACCGACGTTCTAGCGGGGTCCTACGAGCAGTACTTC	CASRTDVLAGSYEQYF
-	-	TRBJ2-7	TRBV11-2	TGTGCCAGCAGCTTAGGAGTCATCCAGTACTTC	CASSLGVIQYF
-	-	TRBJ1-6	TRBV6-4	TGTGCCAGCAGTGTAGGCAGCGGTATGAATTCACCCCTCCACTTT	CASSVGSGMNSPLHF
-	many	TRBJ2-7	TRBV20-1	TGCAGTGTGATAGCGGACAACTCCTACGAGCAGTACTTC	CSVIADNSYEQYF
-	many	TRBJ1-2	TRBV28	TGTGCCAGCAGTTCTAGCCTCGGGTTGATAAGCAACTATGGCTACACCTTC	CASSSSLGLISNYGYTF